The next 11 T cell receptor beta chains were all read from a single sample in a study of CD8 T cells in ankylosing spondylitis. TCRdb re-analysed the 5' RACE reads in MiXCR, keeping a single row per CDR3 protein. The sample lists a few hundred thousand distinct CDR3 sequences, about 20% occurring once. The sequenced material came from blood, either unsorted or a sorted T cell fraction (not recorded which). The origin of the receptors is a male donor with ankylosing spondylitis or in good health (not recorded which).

DNA for the CDR3: TGCAGTGCCCACCCCCGGGACAGGTCCTACGAGCAGTACTTC. It yields the protein CSAHPRDRSYEQYF. The J gene is TRBJ2-7, the V gene TRBV20-1, with 8 positions matching TRBD1. From germline, CDR1 is DFQATT and CDR2 SNEGSKA (reference sequence). The length of the CDR3 is 14 residues. After removal of 6 bases from V and 1 base from J, the junction contained 8 bases not matched to a gene.

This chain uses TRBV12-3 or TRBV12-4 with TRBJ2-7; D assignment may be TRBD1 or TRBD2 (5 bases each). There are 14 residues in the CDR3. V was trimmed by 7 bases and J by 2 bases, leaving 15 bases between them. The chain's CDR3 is CASNSGTDTYEQYF. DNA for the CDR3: TGTGCCAGCAACTCCGGGACGGATACCTACGAGCAGTACTTC.

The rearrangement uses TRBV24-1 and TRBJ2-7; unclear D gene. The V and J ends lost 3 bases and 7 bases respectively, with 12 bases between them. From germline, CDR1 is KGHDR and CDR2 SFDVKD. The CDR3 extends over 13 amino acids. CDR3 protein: CATSDPAKGEQYF. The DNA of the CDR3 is TGTGCCACCAGTGATCCCGCTAAAGGGGAGCAGTACTTC.

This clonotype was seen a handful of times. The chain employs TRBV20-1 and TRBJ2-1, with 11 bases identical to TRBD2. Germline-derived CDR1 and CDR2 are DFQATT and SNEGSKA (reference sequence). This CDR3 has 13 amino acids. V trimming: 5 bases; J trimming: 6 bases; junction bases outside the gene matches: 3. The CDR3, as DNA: TGCAGTGCTGGTAGCGGGGGGGCCAATGAGCAGTTCTTC. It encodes CSAGSGGANEQFF.

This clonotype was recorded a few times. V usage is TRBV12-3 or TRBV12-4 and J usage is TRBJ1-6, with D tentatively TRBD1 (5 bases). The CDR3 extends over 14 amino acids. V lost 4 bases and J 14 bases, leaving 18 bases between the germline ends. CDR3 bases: TGTGCCAGCAGTTCTACGGGGGACCCGATCACCCTCCACTTT. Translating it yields CASSSTGDPITLHF.

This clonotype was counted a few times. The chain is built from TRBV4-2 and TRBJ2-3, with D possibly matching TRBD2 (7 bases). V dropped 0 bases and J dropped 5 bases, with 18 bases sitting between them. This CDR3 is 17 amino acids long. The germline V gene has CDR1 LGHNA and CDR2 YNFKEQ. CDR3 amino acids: CASSQDRAGAGGDTQYF. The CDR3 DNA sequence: TGTGCCAGCAGCCAAGATCGGGCGGGGGCTGGGGGAGATACGCAGTATTTT.

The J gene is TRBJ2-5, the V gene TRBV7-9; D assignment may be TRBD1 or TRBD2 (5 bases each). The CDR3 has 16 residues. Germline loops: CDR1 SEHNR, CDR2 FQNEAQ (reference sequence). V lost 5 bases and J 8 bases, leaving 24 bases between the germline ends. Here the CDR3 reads CASSPLSVGRNGTQYF. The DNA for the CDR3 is TGTGCCAGCAGCCCACTTAGTGTGGGACGAAACGGAACCCAGTACTTC.

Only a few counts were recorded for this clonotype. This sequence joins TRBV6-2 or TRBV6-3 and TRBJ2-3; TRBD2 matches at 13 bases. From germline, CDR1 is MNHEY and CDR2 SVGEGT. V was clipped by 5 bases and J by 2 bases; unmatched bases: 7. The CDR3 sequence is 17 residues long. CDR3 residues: CASSRGTSGIDTDTQYF. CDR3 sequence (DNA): TGTGCCAGCAGTCGTGGGACTAGCGGGATAGACACAGATACGCAGTATTTT.

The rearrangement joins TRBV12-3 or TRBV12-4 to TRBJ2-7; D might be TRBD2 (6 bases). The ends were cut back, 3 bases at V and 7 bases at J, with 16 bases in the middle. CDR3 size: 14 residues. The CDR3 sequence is CASSFAYAEGEQYF. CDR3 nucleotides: TGTGCCAGCAGTTTTGCCTACGCGGAGGGGGAGCAGTACTTC.

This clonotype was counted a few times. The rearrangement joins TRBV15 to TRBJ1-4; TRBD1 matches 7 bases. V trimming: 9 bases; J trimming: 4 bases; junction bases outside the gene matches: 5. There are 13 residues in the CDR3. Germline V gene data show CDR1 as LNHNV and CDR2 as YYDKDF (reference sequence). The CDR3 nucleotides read TGTGCCACGGCGACAGGGAATAATGAAAAACTGTTTTTT. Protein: CATATGNNEKLFF.

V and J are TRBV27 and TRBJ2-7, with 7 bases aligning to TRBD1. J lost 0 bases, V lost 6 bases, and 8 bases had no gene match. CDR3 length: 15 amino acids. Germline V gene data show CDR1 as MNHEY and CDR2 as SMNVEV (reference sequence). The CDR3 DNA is TGTGCCAGCAGCCCTCGACAGGGACACTCCTACGAGCAGTACTTC. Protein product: CASSPRQGHSYEQYF.